The sequence of this TCR beta chain was determined in a study of cytomegalovirus exposure and HLA in healthy donors (TCRdb year 2017). Some background on the complete study: An earlier analysis of some 620 of the donors reported 276 Gb of sequence data and around 110 million unique TCR beta sequences obtained from about 200 million T cells. Along with the approximately 600-subject first cohort, a separate validation cohort of over a hundred different subjects was used. Every repertoire in the discovery cohort had been generated on one and the same sequencing platform. Because of strong linkage in the cohort, five DR-DQ haplotypes were treated as single units for association and clustering. The aim of the study was to test whether cataloging public T cell receptors could identify signatures of past pathogen exposure. A later genetic analysis took genome-wide SNP genotypes for about 55% of the 666 donors and used that subset as a discovery cohort. In a later analysis, previously published TCR beta repertoires from about 640 donors were re-analyzed and high-resolution HLA genotyping was added so that TCR occurrence patterns could be studied. Roughly 300 gigabases of sequencing data and approximately 91 million unique TCR sequences made up an early release that covered 500 to 700 HLA-typed donors. An earlier analysis of around 580 of the donors used high-throughput TCR beta sequencing to judge whether each TCR beta V gene segment behaved as functional or pseudogenic. High-throughput TCR immunosequencing, statistical association of individual TCRs with disease status, and machine learning were combined to predict cytomegalovirus infection status. The later analysis used no new phenotypic data to find candidate immune exposures, relying instead on TCR beta sequences and their occurrence across donors. Class I and class II HLA loci were covered by the typing at four-digit resolution. Donor age, sex, ethnicity and CMV serostatus were compiled alongside the repertoire data. Among about 360 genotyped donors of the cohort, an average of roughly 240,000 unique TCR beta nucleotide sequences were sequenced per donor, roughly a sixth of them non-productive. The T cell repertoires of under 750 subjects were profiled by immunosequencing and related to cytomegalovirus serostatus. Of the 300 to 500 genotyped donors, 80% to 90% were placed in the genetic ancestry cluster associated with self-reported Caucasian donors. Typing coverage varied by locus: roughly 620-630 donors for A, B, C, DRB1 and DQB1; roughly 500 for DQA1; around 610 for DPA1; fewer than 480 for DPB1. Study-level results and caveats: A later analysis found that TCR association rates varied across HLA loci, with DRB1 alleles showing the most associated TCRs and HLA-C alleles the fewest. Most TCR sequences were observed very rarely across donors, whereas some public TCRs were present in many individuals. Because some donors lacked HLA typing at each locus, the association tests relied only on the typed subset. A later genetic analysis reported fewer N-insertions in productive TCRs among donors in an Asian-associated ancestry cluster than the roughly 720-donor mean. At a false discovery rate of 0.05, a later analysis linked about 16,000 TCR beta sequences to specific HLA alleles. The classifier was reported to diagnose cytomegalovirus status with high specificity and sensitivity in both the original cohort and the validation cohort. Correlated functional status among segregating V segments might be attributable to linkage disequilibrium, but an unknown experimental factor could not be ruled out. Broadly in line with IMGT annotations, most TCR beta V segments showed up in productive rearrangements about 90% or about 30% of the time in an earlier analysis of 450 to 600 of the donors. Some IMGT-functional V segments, including TRBV6-2 and TRBV6-3, could not be distinguished by the 87-base-pair reads and were therefore excluded. In this cohort, only TCR beta chains were sequenced, and detectable features were limited by the absence of alpha or paired-chain data. The sequencing pipeline was judged likely to have produced a cluster of highly shared sequence variants as a technical artifact. It was suggested by the authors that the approach could potentially be generalized to other disease states and immunological phenotypes. For the cohort, immune exposure information was limited to CMV serostatus. V-gene and J-gene trimming of TCR beta chains was associated with a missense DCLRE1C variant in a later genetic analysis, and the association was replicated in an independent cohort. A later analysis reported that several top co-occurrence clusters appeared linked to parvovirus B19, influenza, CMV and Epstein-Barr virus. Because counts were too low, roughly 17 rarely observed V segments, including chromosome 9 orphons, were left out of the earlier analysis of approximately 580 of the donors. A few of the identified cytomegalovirus-associated TCR beta chains were confirmed in vitro to be specific for cytomegalovirus antigens. Presence/absence analyses assumed roughly uniform sequencing depth across donors, an assumption that may not hold. A further reported finding was that TCR beta sequences accurately predicted the HLA-A and HLA-B alleles for most subjects in the first cohort. In the study, around 150 TCR beta chains were listed as associated with cytomegalovirus. In a later analysis, HLA-associated TCR beta chains were found to be more clonally expanded and to have lower generation probabilities than equally common non-associated chains. Assigning TCR associations to individual alleles was difficult when HLA alleles, especially DR and DQ, strongly co-occurred. A later analysis found that most CMV-associated TCR beta chains appeared HLA-restricted, with HLA associations seemingly driven largely by CMV exposure.

The method behind the library was the immunoSEQ multiplex PCR assay. A mixture of 60 forward primers for TCR Vbeta segments and 13 reverse primers for TCR Jbeta segments was used in the multiplex PCR. A multiplex PCR assay on genomic DNA amplified the CDR3 region of rearranged TCR beta genes. Amplified TCR beta libraries were sequenced as 87-base-pair reads on the Illumina HiSeq System. As for the authors' bioinformatics: A later analysis tallied roughly 78 million unique TCR beta chains across the 640 or so repertoires, and approximately 9.9 million of those chains were shared by two or more donors. To remove PCR and sequencing errors, raw reads were error-corrected and collapsed into unique sequences using a nearest-neighbor algorithm that merged closely related sequences. V, D and J gene segments were assigned by aligning CDR3 sequences to IMGT reference sequences. For a sequence to be retained, at least a six-nucleotide match to both a V gene segment and a J gene segment was required. Rearrangements were called productive when the CDR3 lacked stop codons and stayed in frame with V and J; all others were non-productive. CDR3 was defined by IMGT convention, running from the second conserved V-encoded cysteine to the conserved J-encoded phenylalanine. The earlier analysis of about 570 of the donors excluded any sequence lacking an unambiguous match to a single V gene segment. An earlier analysis of 500 to 600 of the donors classified V segments as functional when productive rearrangements were above 56.7% and as segregating when the standard deviation between donors was above 5%. To diagnose cytomegalovirus status from the catalog of TCR beta chain sequences, a statistical classification framework was built. A later analysis assigned V and J genes by comparing TCR nucleotide sequences with IMGT/GENE-DB human TR gene sequences. The TCRdist pipeline was used in a later analysis to assign CDR3 sequences and most-parsimonious VDJ recombination scenarios. In a later analysis, each TCR beta chain was defined by its CDR3 amino acid sequence together with its V-gene family, and reads without a unique V-gene family were excluded. A later analysis removed 550 to 700 highly shared, low-generation-probability nucleotide sequences to deal with suspected cross-contamination and a sequencing artifact. A later analysis calculated a clonal expansion index for each public chain from normalized within-repertoire ranks of inferred template counts. A later analysis computed generation probabilities with a VDJ recombination model fitted to out-of-frame rearrangements, and checked the results against IGoR. Hypergeometric tests were used in a later analysis to score TCR-TCR, TCR-HLA and TCR-CMV co-occurrence, with a repertoire-size bias correction applied to the TCR pairs. In a later analysis, false discovery rates were estimated by permuting HLA or CMV assignments 20 times. In a later analysis, co-occurring TCRs were grouped using DBSCAN, and TCRdist sequence similarity was added for clustering within HLA-allele-positive subsets. Repertoires with fewer than 30,000 or more than 120,000 public chains, plus five repertoires with anomalous nucleotide sharing, were excluded from co-occurrence clustering. Not all clones reach the TCRdb copy of this immuneACCESS table, which keeps in-frame sequences only. Checked studies attribute under half of the gap to unresolved V genes and leave the rest unexplained. The V and J calls and clone size are taken from that table; D and trimming were inferred from the DNA. In this sample the table shows hundreds of thousands of clones, approximately 84% of which occur a single time. The biggest ten clones account for around 0.22% of the sample.

As for this clone: Its antigen remains undetermined. Qualities for individual bases were not recorded, and no much larger clone is one base off.

The cohort was made up of around 720 healthy bone marrow donors. Cohort members were all nominally healthy when sampled, although unrecorded immune exposures were likely present. The donor tested CMV seronegative and was one of the 352 seronegative cohort members. Each donor provided a peripheral blood sample, and peripheral blood mononuclear cells were used for TCR beta sequencing. The Qiagen DNeasy Blood Extraction Kit was used to extract genomic DNA from the blood cell samples. V is pruned by 2 bases and J by 4 bases, leaving 10 bases of the junction without a gene match. The CDR3 runs 16 amino acids, cysteine and phenylalanine included. The read is trimmed to its CDR3 DNA, 48 bases read in frame from base 1. Taken from the germline V gene, the CDR1 and CDR2 loops are SGHDT and YYEEEE.

The chain links TRBV5-6 with TRBJ1-2, with 8 central nucleotides matching TRBD1. The clonotype comes from a girl aged 2-9 years in good health and CMV-seronegative. Sequencing was carried out using PBMCs. In nucleotide form, the sequence is TGTGCCAGCAGCTTCCGGGACAGGTCCTTATTCTATGGCTACACCTTC. The resulting protein is CASSFRDRSLFYGYTF.